This passage covers 26 T cell receptor beta chains from one sample sequenced in a study of breast tumors, draining lymph nodes, adjacent tissues. Each CDR3 protein gets one entry after TCRdb re-called the multiplex PCR reads with MiXCR. The sample lists under 250,000 distinct CDR3 sequences, about 30% seen once, with roughly 1.5% in the top ten. The lymph nodes were axillary draining lymph nodes from breast cancer patients. Input material: axillary lymph node tissue. All receptors derive from a female donor with breast cancer. Some clones in this sample may be carry-over from other donors' samples.

This clonotype showed up many times. V is TRBV28 and J is TRBJ1-2; D remains unclear. The germline V and J ends were trimmed by 5 bases and 7 bases, with 17 bases remaining between them. Germline CDR1 MDHEN, CDR2 SYDVKM. This CDR3 is built from 14 residues. The CDR3 is CASSAPSAGAGYTF. For the CDR3, the DNA is TGTGCCAGCAGTGCACCTTCAGCGGGTGCTGGCTACACCTTC.

As concerns this clonotype: It may be a read error: a sequence one base away is much more abundant. The rearrangement uses TRBV28 and TRBJ1-2; D unclear. The CDR3 covers 14 residues. Germline V lookup: CDR1 MDHEN, CDR2 SYDVKM. The V gene lost 6 bases and the J gene lost 3 bases, with 14 bases spanning the gap. The CDR3 DNA reads as TGTGCCAGCAGCCCGGAACAGCGACACTATGGCTACACCTTC. This encodes CASSPEQRHYGYTF.

This clonotype was seen ten or more times. The chain has TRBV3-1 and TRBJ2-1; D gene unclear. Trimming pared 4 bases from V and 0 bases from J, leaving 16 bases between. Germline values: CDR1 LGHDT, CDR2 YNNKEL (reference sequence). CDR3 size: 17 residues. CDR3 sequence reads: CASSLSTLRLSYNEQFF. CDR3 DNA sequence: TGTGCCAGCAGCCTATCTACCCTACGACTCTCCTACAATGAGCAGTTCTTC.

The J gene is TRBJ2-5, the V gene TRBV12-3 or TRBV12-4; D not certain. V was pared by 6 bases and J by 5 bases, with 7 bases between. The CDR3 extends over 11 amino acids. For the CDR3, the DNA is TGTGCCAGCAGGCTCTCGGAGACCCAGTACTTC. It specifies CASRLSETQYF.

This clonotype was recorded many times. This rearrangement joins TRBV7-2 to TRBJ2-7, with 7 bases lining up with TRBD1. The CDR3 has 19 amino acids. With V trimmed by 4 bases and J by 2 bases, 20 bases remained unmatched. Germline-derived CDR1 and CDR2 are SGHTA and FQGNSA. The CDR3 protein is CASSSQRVSTGIGPYEQYF. The CDR3 region has the DNA TGTGCCAGCAGCTCACAGAGGGTATCGACAGGGATCGGGCCCTACGAGCAGTACTTC.

Comments on this clonotype: Here the CDR3 omits its conserved ending phenylalanine or tryptophan, so a read error is the likely source. It is unclear where the CDR3 begins or ends on the DNA, so no DNA is shown, and the CDR3 is as TCRdb lists it. V and J are TRBV5-6 and TRBJ2-5; the table's D call TRBD2 went unverified against the DNA. Termini included, the CDR3 measures 9 amino acids. Germline assignment: CDR1 SGHDT and CDR2 YYEEEE. The chain's CDR3 is CASSFPGTS.

This clonotype showed up many times. The V call is TRBV18, the J call TRBJ1-2; 9 bases map to TRBD1. The V gene's germline CDR1 is KGHSH and CDR2 LQKENI. Trimming cost V 2 bases and J 4 bases; bases outside gene matches: 2. The CDR3 spans 14 residues. CDR3 nucleotides: TGTGCCAGCTCACCAGGGGGACAGGGCTATGGCTACACCTTC. It is translated as CASSPGGQGYGYTF.

This clonotype appeared many times. The CDR3 DNA is TGTGCCAGCAGGACAGGGGATACGCAGTATTTT. Translated, it gives CASRTGDTQYF. This rearrangement joins TRBV11-3 to TRBJ2-3; 7 bases are a match to TRBD1. CDR1 is SGHNT, CDR2 YENEEA, per germline. The CDR3 loop spans 11 amino acids. V shed 6 bases, J shed 6 bases, and the junction held 0 bases outside the gene matches.

This chain connects TRBV10-3 to TRBJ1-1; a possible D gene is TRBD1 (5 bases). CDR1 and CDR2 (germline): ENHRY, SYGVKD. Trimming pared 6 bases from V and 0 bases from J, leaving 23 bases between. The CDR3 runs to 18 residues. The DNA for the CDR3 is TGTGCCATCAGAAGCGCTACAGGTTTCGGAAACATGAACACTGAAGCTTTCTTT. As protein: CAIRSATGFGNMNTEAFF.

This clonotype appeared a single time. The CDR3 DNA follows: TGTGCCAGCAGTCACCCCCGGACAGGGATCGGCGGAGAGGTCGAAGCTTTCTTT. Translated, it gives CASSHPRTGIGGEVEAFF. This rearrangement joins TRBV6-5 to TRBJ1-1; the match to TRBD1 covers 8 bases. Germline CDR1 reads MNHEY; CDR2 reads SVGAGI. The CDR3 sequence is 18 residues long. Trimming took 5 bases from V and 8 from J; bases not matched to a gene: 22.

This clonotype was observed many times. This chain connects TRBV5-1 to TRBJ2-7; D may match TRBD1 or TRBD2 (5 bases each). This CDR3 comprises 13 residues. V lost 6 bases, J lost 4 bases, and 14 bases lay in between. Germline CDR1 is SGHRS and CDR2 is YFSETQ. The DNA for the CDR3 is TGCGCCAGCAAATCCCTGGGGGAGTACGAGCAGTACTTC. This translates into CASKSLGEYEQYF.

The rearrangement links TRBV3-1 to TRBJ2-1; D is ambiguous. CDR1 and CDR2 (germline): LGHDT, YNNKEL (reference sequence). The CDR3 runs to 17 residues. The V gene lost 0 bases and the J gene lost 2 bases, with 14 bases spanning the gap. CDR3 loop: CASSQDGAVSPYNEQFF. CDR3 bases: TGTGCCAGCAGCCAAGACGGTGCAGTGAGCCCCTACAATGAGCAGTTCTTC.

This clonotype has at least ten counts. The chain joins TRBV7-8 to TRBJ1-5, with 8 nucleotides matching TRBD1. Germline loops: CDR1 SGHVS, CDR2 FQNEAQ. The CDR3 covers 15 residues. Trimming took 5 bases from V and 3 from J; bases not matched to a gene: 6. The CDR3 nucleotides read TGTGCCAGCAGCCTAGACAGGGGTACCAATCAGCCCCAGCATTTT. Translated: CASSLDRGTNQPQHF.

This clonotype was seen repeatedly, ten times or more. V gene TRBV13 combines with J gene TRBJ2-1; tentatively, D is TRBD2 (5 bases). Per germline, CDR1 PRHDT and CDR2 FYEKMQ (reference sequence). Trimming took 0 bases from V and 7 from J, leaving 10 bases between them. The CDR3 length is 14 residues. The CDR3 DNA reads TGTGCCAGCAGCTTAGGCGGGATCGAGAATGAGCAGTTCTTC. This sequence encodes CASSLGGIENEQFF. Using reference TRBV13 and TRBJ2-1 for the parts outside the CDR3, the full variable domain is AAGVIQSPRHLIKEKRETATLKCYPIPRHDTVYWYQQGPGQDPQFLISFYEKMQSDKGSIPDRFSAQQFSDYHSELNMSSLELGDSALYFCASSLGGIENEQFFGPGTRLTVL.

This clonotype showed up many times. This chain connects TRBV5-4 to TRBJ2-3, with D uncertain. V was clipped by 4 bases and J by 7 bases, with 16 bases between them. Germline CDR1 reads SGHNT; CDR2 reads YYREEE (reference sequence). The CDR3 has 14 residues. CDR3 residues: CASSAKVGSNTQYF. DNA of the CDR3: TGTGCCAGCAGCGCGAAGGTGGGGTCCAATACGCAGTATTTT.

This clonotype was recorded many times. The chain uses TRBV5-1 and TRBJ2-6, with D uncertain. The CDR3 consists of 16 residues. Germline V gives CDR1 SGHRS, CDR2 YFSETQ. Trimming left V 0 bases short and J 2 bases short, with 9 bases between. CDR3 nucleotide sequence: TGCGCCAGCAGCTTGGGGGAACAGCCTGGGGCCAACGTCCTGACTTTC. This sequence encodes CASSLGEQPGANVLTF. Supplemented by reference TRBV5-1 and TRBJ2-6, the full variable domain reads KAGVTQTPRYLIKTRGQQVTLSCSPISGHRSVSWYQQTPGQGLQFLFEYFSETQRNKGNFPGRFSGRQFSNSRSEMNVSTLELGDSALYLCASSLGEQPGANVLTFGAGSRLTVL.

A note on this clonotype: Here the CDR3 omits its conserved ending phenylalanine or tryptophan, so a read error is the likely source. This sequence joins TRBV7-2 and TRBJ2-5; TRBD2 agrees at 7 bases. The length of the CDR3 is 14 residues. CDR1 is SGHTA, CDR2 FQGNSA, per germline. The CDR3 bases are TGTGCCCGCAGCTTAGGTAGCGGGCAAGAGACCCAGTACTCC. It encodes CARSLGSGQETQYS.

Many counts were recorded for this clonotype. V and J are TRBV7-2 and TRBJ2-1; D is possibly TRBD1 or TRBD2 (7 bases each). This CDR3 is 15 amino acids long. Per germline, CDR1 SGHTA and CDR2 FQGNSA. The V end lost 3 bases, the J end lost 15 bases, and 24 bases lay between the germline ends. CDR3 amino acids: CASSFRGGTGPPLFF. CDR3 DNA: TGTGCCAGCAGCTTCAGGGGGGGAACGGGTCCACCCCTGTTCTTC.

This clonotype was recorded at least ten times. The CDR3 sequence: CASNLQQGAETQYF. CDR3 nucleotide sequence: TGTGCCAGCAACCTCCAACAGGGGGCGGAGACCCAGTACTTC. The chain combines TRBV2 with TRBJ2-5; 9 nucleotides align to TRBD1. Trimming cost V 7 bases and J 5 bases; bases outside gene matches: 8. CDR1 is SNHLY, CDR2 FYNNEI, per germline. This CDR3 is 14 amino acids long.

This clonotype was recorded many times. The chain employs TRBV20-1 and TRBJ2-3; 10 positions agree with TRBD1. Germline V gene data show CDR1 as DFQATT and CDR2 as SNEGSKA (reference sequence). The CDR3 runs to 13 residues. V was clipped by 6 bases and J by 7 bases; unmatched bases: 7. The CDR3 bases are TGCAGTGCGAGACAGGGGGCAGGTAATACGCAGTATTTT. This sequence encodes CSARQGAGNTQYF.

Ten or more counts support this clonotype. This sequence joins TRBV4-2 and TRBJ1-2; 9 bases agree with TRBD1. Germline trimming cut 0 bases from V and 8 bases from J; bases unmatched to any gene: 7. The CDR3 is 15 amino acids. Germline V gene data show CDR1 as LGHNA and CDR2 as YNFKEQ. The CDR3 reads CASSQEQGAQIGYTF. The CDR3 bases are TGTGCCAGCAGCCAAGAACAGGGGGCCCAAATCGGCTACACCTTC.

At least ten counts were recorded for this clonotype. V usage is TRBV7-9 and J usage is TRBJ1-2; tentatively, D is TRBD1 (6 bases). CDR3 length equals 14 residues. Germline CDR1 reads SEHNR; CDR2 reads FQNEAQ (reference sequence). Trimming cost V 6 bases and J 7 bases, with 18 bases left between them. The CDR3, as DNA: TGTGCCAGCAGGCAAACACAGGGAAGTGGTGGCTACACCTTC. This gives the protein CASRQTQGSGGYTF.

In this sample, this clonotype turned up a few times. The rearrangement links TRBV6-5 to TRBJ1-1; 7 bases are shared with TRBD1. The CDR3 runs to 17 residues. Germline values: CDR1 MNHEY, CDR2 SVGAGI. With 6 bases clipped from V and 4 bases from J, the junction kept 17 bases outside the gene matches. The CDR3 sequence is CASRPGRQGWGSTEAFF. In DNA, the CDR3 is TGTGCCAGCAGGCCGGGAAGACAGGGATGGGGGAGCACTGAAGCTTTCTTT.

This clonotype showed up many times. A read error may account for a junction end that differs from germline. This sequence joins TRBV19 and TRBJ2-5; no firm D call. The CDR3 extends over 12 amino acids. CDR1 is LNHDA, CDR2 SQIVND, per germline (reference sequence). The CDR3 bases are TGTGCCGGTAGAGGATCGGAAGAGACCCAGTACTTC. This sequence encodes CAGRGSEETQYF.

As for this clonotype: Just one base apart from a much larger clone, this may be a read error. The genes are TRBV20-1 and TRBJ2-3; tentatively, D is TRBD1 (7 bases). This CDR3 spans 15 amino acids. Per germline, CDR1 DFQATT and CDR2 SNEGSKA (reference sequence). V was shortened by 0 bases and J by 7 bases, with 17 bases between the two germline ends. CDR3 sequence: CSARDVEGAPNTQYF. For the CDR3, the DNA is TGCAGTGCTAGAGATGTGGAGGGGGCGCCAAATACGCAGTATTTT.

On this clonotype itself: A much larger clonotype is one base distant, so this may be a read error. CDR3 bases: TGTGCCAGCAGCCAAGCACCCCAGGTAGCGGGAGCGTCCGAGCAGTACTTC. This translates into CASSQAPQVAGASEQYF. V usage is TRBV14 and J usage is TRBJ2-7; 9 nucleotides match TRBD2. This CDR3 has 17 amino acids. The J segment lost 6 bases and the V segment lost 1 base, leaving 13 bases of the junction unmatched. Looked up from germline, CDR1 is SGHDN and CDR2 is FVKESK.